Each of the 17 T cell receptor beta chains below was sequenced from the same sample in a study of control samples from healthy donors and cancer patients. Assay used: immunoSEQ multiplex PCR; TCRdb lists only in-frame clones, some missing. The sample consists of 100,000 or so clones, about four fifths of them appearing once. The sequenced material came from blood. The receptors come from a woman in her 50s in good health.

V and J are TRBV5-6 and TRBJ1-2; no reliable D call. Looked up from germline, CDR1 is SGHDT and CDR2 is YYEEEE. Trimming took 3 bases from V and 4 from J, leaving 4 bases between them. This CDR3 comprises 11 residues. In nucleotides, the CDR3 is TGTGCCAGCAGCTCCCTCTATGGCTACACCTTC. It yields the protein CASSSLYGYTF.

The genes are TRBV7-9 and TRBJ2-7; D remains unclear. V lost 1 base to trimming and J lost 3 bases, with 1 base between them. The CDR3 length is 11 residues. Germline CDR1 and CDR2: SEHNR and FQNEAQ (reference sequence). CDR3 region: CASSLDYEQYF. In DNA form, the CDR3 reads TGTGCCAGCAGCTTAGACTACGAGCAGTACTTC.

The genes are TRBV3-1 (or the pseudogene TRBV3-2) and TRBJ1-1; D is possibly TRBD1 (5 bases). Germline CDR1 reads LGHDT; CDR2 reads YNNKEL (reference sequence). CDR3 length: 13 amino acids. The V end was cut by 3 bases, the J end by 5 bases, with 10 bases between. This chain's CDR3 is CASSQGDWTEAFF. The CDR3 nucleotides are TGTGCCAGCAGCCAGGGGGATTGGACTGAAGCTTTCTTT.

The chain couples TRBV19 to TRBJ1-2, with D possibly matching TRBD1 (6 bases). Trimming removed 4 bases from V and 4 bases from J, with 16 bases in between. CDR3 length: 15 residues. Germline CDR1 is LNHDA and CDR2 is SQIVND (reference sequence). In DNA, the CDR3 is TGTGCCAGTAGTACCCTACAGGGCGTTAGCTATGGCTACACCTTC. It is translated as CASSTLQGVSYGYTF. Together with reference TRBV19 and TRBJ1-2, the CDR3 gives the full variable domain: DGGITQSPKYLFRKEGQNVTLSCEQNLNHDAMYWYRQDPGQGLRLIYYSQIVNDFQKGDIAEGYSVSREKKESFPLTVTSAQKNPTAFYLCASSTLQGVSYGYTFGSGTRLTVV.

The gene calls are TRBV19 and TRBJ2-7, with 12 bases lining up with TRBD2. The junction had 7 bases not matched to a gene; V was cut back by 6 bases and J by 4 bases. Germline V lookup: CDR1 LNHDA, CDR2 SQIVND (reference sequence). The CDR3 extends over 15 amino acids. In DNA, the CDR3 is TGTGCCAGTAGCCCCGGACTAGCGGGGTCTTACGAGCAGTACTTC. Its protein product is CASSPGLAGSYEQYF.

The chain uses TRBV7-2 and TRBJ2-1; the match to TRBD1 covers 7 bases. The J segment lost 15 bases and the V segment lost 1 base, leaving 9 bases of the junction unmatched. This CDR3 comprises 13 residues. Germline assignment: CDR1 SGHTA and CDR2 FQGNSA. The CDR3 DNA sequence: TGTGCCAGCAGCTTAGAGTACTTAGGGGGCGCGTTCTTC. This sequence encodes CASSLEYLGGAFF.

This rearrangement joins TRBV18 to TRBJ1-5; tentative D call: TRBD1 (5 bases). Germline V gene data show CDR1 as KGHSH and CDR2 as LQKENI. The ends were cut back, 4 bases at V and 2 bases at J, with 6 bases in the middle. The CDR3 has 13 residues. Written as DNA, the CDR3 is TGTGCCAGCTCACAGGGACGCAATCAGCCCCAGCATTTT. This sequence encodes CASSQGRNQPQHF.

The chain employs TRBV5-4 and TRBJ2-2; D may match TRBD1 or TRBD2 (7 bases each). Germline assignment: CDR1 SGHNT and CDR2 YYREEE (reference sequence). This CDR3 comprises 15 residues. Trimming stripped 6 bases from V and 4 bases from J, with 16 bases between. The CDR3 sequence is CASTWGRGGTGELFF. In DNA form, the CDR3 reads TGTGCCAGCACTTGGGGCAGGGGGGGCACCGGGGAGCTGTTTTTT.

The rearrangement joins TRBV27 to TRBJ1-5; D is perhaps TRBD1 (6 bases). Germline loops: CDR1 MNHEY, CDR2 SMNVEV (reference sequence). The CDR3 loop spans 17 amino acids. V lost 2 bases, J lost 5 bases, and 19 bases lay in between. The CDR3 is CASSLGFGRGEDQPQHF. The CDR3 nucleotides are TGTGCCAGCAGTTTAGGGTTCGGCAGGGGAGAGGATCAGCCCCAGCATTTT.

This clone has more than one count but fewer than ten. The chain uses TRBV3-1 (or the pseudogene TRBV3-2) and TRBJ1-1; the D gene is possibly TRBD1 (5 bases). This CDR3 contains 14 residues. With 4 bases removed from V and 0 bases from J, the gap between germline ends came to 9 bases. Germline V CDR1 and CDR2: LGHDT, YNNKEL (reference sequence). The CDR3 region has the DNA TGTGCCAGCAGCCCCGGGACGGTGAACACTGAAGCTTTCTTT. It encodes CASSPGTVNTEAFF.

This chain uses TRBV3-1 (or the pseudogene TRBV3-2) with TRBJ2-4, with unresolved D. Germline V CDR1 and CDR2: LGHDT, YNNKEL (reference sequence). Trimming cost V 4 bases and J 0 bases, with 10 bases left between them. The CDR3 runs 15 residues. CDR3 residues: CASSLTDRAKNIQYF. In DNA, the CDR3 is TGTGCCAGCAGCCTCACCGATCGAGCCAAAAACATTCAGTACTTC.

This rearrangement joins TRBV19 to TRBJ1-1; D gene unclear. The CDR3 loop spans 14 amino acids. Germline CDR1 LNHDA, CDR2 SQIVND (reference sequence). V lost 5 bases, J lost 0 bases, and 10 bases lay in between. The CDR3 reads CASSPDRVNTEAFF. The CDR3 DNA is TGTGCCAGTAGTCCAGATCGGGTGAACACTGAAGCTTTCTTT.

This rearrangement joins TRBV29-1 to TRBJ1-1, with D possibly being TRBD1 (5 bases). The germline gives CDR1 SQVTM, CDR2 ANQGSEA. V lost 0 bases, J lost 4 bases, and 9 bases lay in between. The CDR3 has 13 residues. CDR3 nucleotide sequence: TGCAGCGTTGAAGATGGGGGGGGCACTGAAGCTTTCTTT. Translating gives CSVEDGGGTEAFF.

The J gene is TRBJ1-3, the V gene TRBV4-2; D unresolved. The length of the CDR3 is 16 residues. Trimming removed 4 bases at V and 4 bases at J, with 17 bases between. Germline CDR1 reads LGHNA; CDR2 reads YNFKEQ. CDR3 in DNA: TGTGCCAGCAGCCTTAACCCCGGCACACACGGAAACACCATATATTTT. Translating gives CASSLNPGTHGNTIYF.

The chain employs TRBV13 and TRBJ2-5, with TRBD2 matching over 7 bases. Germline lookup yields CDR1 PRHDT and CDR2 FYEKMQ (reference sequence). CDR3 length: 16 amino acids. V lost 5 bases to trimming and J lost 4 bases; unmatched junction nucleotides: 13. The CDR3 DNA is TGTGCCAGCAGCCCTTATACGCCGGGAGGAGGAGAGACCCAGTACTTC. It yields the protein CASSPYTPGGGETQYF.

The J gene is TRBJ2-7, the V gene TRBV5-1; D is perhaps TRBD1 or TRBD2 (6 bases each). The CDR3 is 17 residues long. CDR1 is SGHRS, CDR2 YFSETQ, per germline. The V and J ends lost 0 bases and 5 bases respectively, with 21 bases between them. The CDR3 is CASSLGGALAVWDEQYF. The CDR3 DNA reads as TGCGCCAGCAGCTTGGGGGGGGCGCTCGCGGTTTGGGACGAGCAGTACTTC.

The chain links TRBV4-3 to TRBJ2-2; D is unclear. This CDR3 has 15 amino acids. Trimming removed 4 bases at V and 1 base at J, with 10 bases between. Germline assignment: CDR1 LGHNA and CDR2 YSLEER. CDR3 region: CASSRFLENTGELFF. The CDR3 DNA follows: TGCGCCAGCAGCCGATTTCTAGAGAACACCGGGGAGCTGTTTTTT.